The rows below give T cell receptor beta chains drawn from one sample of a study of Ad26.COV2.S vaccination and SARS-CoV-2 variants. Data came from immunoSEQ multiplex PCR; TCRdb stores just in-frame clones and leaves some out. The sample has under 400,000 clones, more than 75% seen once. This specimen was peripheral blood, taken in a trial of Ad26.COV2.S vaccine versus placebo. These receptor sequences come from a person between 18 and 65 years old who received the Ad26.COV2.S COVID-19 vaccine or a placebo. Each CDR3 is given without its conserved first and last residue. Fields, in order: CDR3 length, J gene, V gene, clone size, CDR3 protein. Not every row has a clone size; where given, it reads once, few, many or a size class.

>12|TRBJ1-6|TRBV5-1|NA
ASSVRTDNSPLH
>15|TRBJ2-7|TRBV7-2|NA
ASSLGWHLGGINEQY
>12|TRBJ2-3|TRBV5-1|NA
ASSLGAGPDTQY
>12|TRBJ2-7|TRBV7-2|NA
ASTFGGQPYEQY
>13|TRBJ2-6|TRBV30|NA
AWSVDGSGANVLT
>18|TRBJ2-6|TRBV14|NA
ASSQDKGGQPYSGANVLT
>10|TRBJ1-1|TRBV12-3/TRBV12-4|NA
ASSPPYTEAF
>10|TRBJ2-3|TRBV3-1/TRBV3-2|NA
ASSQVPDTQY
>14|TRBJ1-3|TRBV4-2|few
ASSQGGLSSGNTIY
>13|TRBJ1-3|TRBV7-3|NA
ASSLMGSSGNTIY
>13|TRBJ2-2|TRBV3-1/TRBV3-2|NA
ASSIRVRGTGELF
>10|TRBJ2-2|TRBV10-3|NA
AISESGGELF
>13|TRBJ2-5|TRBV2|NA
ASSELGLQGETQY
>12|TRBJ1-2|TRBV5-1|NA
ASSQDRAIYGYT
>12|TRBJ1-5|TRBV19|NA
ASSIDSYNQPQH
>14|TRBJ2-3|TRBV7-9|NA
ASSPVAGRDTDTQY
>12|TRBJ2-5|TRBV6-5|NA
ASSILGRQETQY
>12|TRBJ1-6|TRBV6-1|NA
ASSEGGPSSPLH
>15|TRBJ1-2|TRBV9|NA
ASSASGVLLYDYGYT
>12|TRBJ1-1|TRBV20-1|NA
SASSQGMNTEAF
>13|TRBJ2-7|TRBV29-1|NA
SVEETLKGEYEQY
>12|TRBJ2-5|TRBV30|NA
AWARDRLSETQY
>15|TRBJ2-5|TRBV27|NA
ASSLSYQALVWETQY
>9|TRBJ1-1|TRBV4-1|NA
ASSQNTEAF
>15|TRBJ2-7|TRBV2|NA
ASSELCHPGQCFEQY
>12|TRBJ1-1|TRBV12-2|NA
ASRPQTANTEAF
>14|TRBJ1-6|TRBV9|few
ASSGSPQGGTSPLH
>11|TRBJ2-7|TRBV6-1|once
ASSETLPYEQY
>14|TRBJ1-1|TRBV18|once
ASSPSRQGGNTEAF
>10|TRBJ2-7|TRBV11-2|NA
ASSFQGYEQY
>10|TRBJ2-5|TRBV5-6|NA
ASGVGQETQY
>13|TRBJ1-3|TRBV6-5|NA
ASNRLGTAGNTIY
>9|TRBJ2-2|TRBV12-3/TRBV12-4|NA
ASSYTGELF
>11|TRBJ2-1|TRBV11-3|few
ASSLGRWNEQF
>11|TRBJ1-1|TRBV6-5|NA
ASRLGANTEAF
>12|TRBJ2-2|TRBV19|NA
ASSMTANTGELF
>13|TRBJ1-1|TRBV9|NA
ASSAGQLMNTEAF
>15|TRBJ1-4|TRBV5-1|NA
ASSLAVGSATNEKLF
>14|TRBJ1-1|TRBV5-6|NA
ASSSLRGAGSTEAF
>13|TRBJ2-3|TRBV5-1|NA
ASSLGTLSTDTQY
>11|TRBJ1-1|TRBV5-1|NA
ASSPGQNTEAF
>12|TRBJ1-2|TRBV2|NA
ASRPDRGSHGYT
>11|TRBJ2-7|TRBV19|few
ASFDRYNYEQY
>16|TRBJ1-5|TRBV7-6|NA
ASSQDRAGDYSNQPQH
>10|TRBJ1-2|TRBV2|NA
ASSTGVDGYT
>12|TRBJ2-5|TRBV11-3|once
ASSLTGGPETQY
>14|TRBJ1-1|TRBV5-1|NA
ASSTLEGALNTEAF
>10|TRBJ1-2|TRBV5-6|NA
ASSPYDYGYT
>15|TRBJ2-5|TRBV5-5|once
ASSFGGGERYQETQY
>11|TRBJ2-1|TRBV29-1|NA
SVEGEWGYEQF
>10|TRBJ1-3|TRBV28|NA
ASSAPGNTIY
>12|TRBJ2-7|TRBV9|NA
ASSVAGRPYEQY
>10|TRBJ2-5|TRBV10-3|once
AISESKETQY